One sample yielded the 31 T cell receptor beta chains listed below, sequenced in a study of T cells in Graves' hyperthyroidism and ophthalmopathy. Amplified regions were TCR beta CDR3 sequences from RNA transcripts. During a first-round RT-PCR of the TCR CDR3, the HTBI primer set was used. TCRdb analysed the multiplex PCR reads with MiXCR anew, one entry per CDR3 protein. The data hold about 600,000 distinct CDR3 sequences, with about 14% observed a single time. The specimen was blood. All receptors come from a woman in her late teens or twenties with Graves' ophthalmopathy.

This clonotype was seen at least ten times. This chain links TRBV18 with TRBJ2-7; no clear D gene. The germline V gene encodes CDR1 KGHSH and CDR2 LQKENI. The V and J ends lost 2 bases and 6 bases respectively, with 17 bases between them. CDR3 size: 15 residues. As DNA, the CDR3 is TGTGCCAGCTCACCATCTGTGGTAACAGAATCCGAGCAGTACTTC. It is translated as CASSPSVVTESEQYF.

J is TRBJ2-7 and V is TRBV19; 8 positions match TRBD1. From germline, CDR1 is LNHDA and CDR2 SQIVND (reference sequence). V shed 5 bases and J 2 bases; nucleotides not matched to a gene: 8. The CDR3 covers 15 residues. The CDR3 protein is CASSAAGTGPYEQYF. The CDR3 DNA sequence: TGTGCCAGTAGTGCTGCCGGGACAGGTCCCTACGAGCAGTACTTC.

CDR3 sequence: CASSPNSGMFNEQFF. CDR3 in DNA: TGTGCCAGCTCACCAAATAGCGGGATGTTCAATGAGCAGTTCTTC. The genes are TRBV18 and TRBJ2-1; 8 bases line up with TRBD2. The length of the CDR3 is 15 residues. V gave up 2 bases and J gave up 6 bases; unmatched junction bases: 6. The germline CDR1 and CDR2 sequences are KGHSH and LQKENI. The complete variable domain, with remaining parts taken from reference TRBV18 and TRBJ2-1, reads NAGVMQNPRHLVRRRGQEARLRCSPMKGHSHVYWYRQLPEEGLKFMVYLQKENIIDESGMPKERFSAEFPKEGPSILRIQQVVRGDSAAYFCASSPNSGMFNEQFFGPGTRLTVL.

This chain joins TRBV7-9 and TRBJ2-3; D is unclear. This CDR3 contains 15 residues. Trimming took off 5 bases at V and 2 bases at J, with 14 bases between the two ends. CDR1 SEHNR and CDR2 FQNEAQ come from the germline V gene (reference sequence). The chain's CDR3 is CASSPAPIPTDTQYF. The CDR3 DNA sequence: TGTGCCAGCAGCCCGGCCCCCATCCCCACAGATACGCAGTATTTT.

This clonotype occurred many times. The J gene is TRBJ1-1, the V gene TRBV11-1; TRBD1 is a possible D gene (5 bases). Deletions cut 4 bases from V and 1 base from J, with 13 bases between. This CDR3 is 15 amino acids long. Looked up from germline, CDR1 is SGHAT and CDR2 is FQDESV (reference sequence). The CDR3 sequence: CASSSLGRTNTEAFF. CDR3 sequence (DNA): TGTGCCAGCAGCTCCCTGGGACGGACGAACACTGAAGCTTTCTTT. Using reference TRBV11-1 and TRBJ1-1 for the parts outside the CDR3, the full variable domain is EAEVAQSPRYKITEKSQAVAFWCDPISGHATLYWYRQILGQGPELLVQFQDESVVDDSQLPKDRFSAERLKGVDSTLKIQPAELGDSAMYLCASSSLGRTNTEAFFGQGTRLTVV.

J is TRBJ2-1 and V is TRBV7-9, with D perhaps TRBD1 (5 bases). The CDR3 length is 15 residues. V was clipped by 1 base and J by 2 bases, with 9 bases between them. Germline CDR1 is SEHNR and CDR2 is FQNEAQ (reference sequence). In nucleotides, the CDR3 is TGTGCCAGCAGCTTAGGGGTCAGGGCCTACAATGAGCAGTTCTTC. The encoded protein is CASSLGVRAYNEQFF.

In its sample, this clonotype was seen many times. The rearrangement joins TRBV27 to TRBJ2-1; 9 nucleotides align to TRBD2. V shed 6 bases, J shed 8 bases, and the junction held 17 bases outside the gene matches. Germline CDR1 is MNHEY and CDR2 is SMNVEV (reference sequence). CDR3 length: 17 residues. The CDR3 here is CASSSSARSGSGDEQFF. The CDR3 nucleotides read TGTGCCAGCAGCTCAAGTGCCCGTAGCGGGAGCGGCGATGAGCAGTTCTTC.

This chain uses TRBV20-1 with TRBJ2-5, with a possible D match to TRBD2 (5 bases). CDR1 and CDR2 (germline): DFQATT, SNEGSKA (reference sequence). This CDR3 has 12 residues. Trimming stripped 3 bases from V and 1 base from J, with 6 bases between. This CDR3 is CSARRVQETQYF. The CDR3 region has the DNA TGCAGTGCTAGGCGGGTCCAAGAGACCCAGTACTTC.

V usage is TRBV4-3 and J usage is TRBJ1-1, with D unclear. This CDR3 has 13 residues. Trimming stripped 4 bases from V and 2 bases from J, with 8 bases between. Germline-derived CDR1 and CDR2 are LGHNA and YSLEER. The CDR3 spells CASSPLINTEAFF. CDR3 in DNA: TGCGCCAGCAGCCCTCTAATAAACACTGAAGCTTTCTTT.

In its sample, this clonotype was seen a few times. The chain is built from TRBV4-1 and TRBJ2-5; D call uncertain. The CDR3 covers 14 residues. Germline V gene data show CDR1 as MGHRA and CDR2 as YSYEKL. V was shortened by 1 base and J by 4 bases, with 10 bases between the two germline ends. The CDR3 spells CASSQGPRGETQYF. The CDR3 bases are TGCGCCAGCAGCCAAGGACCCCGAGGAGAGACCCAGTACTTC.

This clonotype was recorded many times. This chain connects TRBV3-1 to TRBJ1-2; TRBD1 is a possible D gene (5 bases). CDR1 and CDR2 from the germline V gene are LGHDT and YNNKEL (reference sequence). Trimming stripped 3 bases from V and 3 bases from J, with 11 bases between. The CDR3 length is 14 residues. The CDR3 sequence: CASSHETEDYGYTF. CDR3 sequence (DNA): TGTGCCAGCAGCCACGAGACAGAAGACTATGGCTACACCTTC.

The V and J genes are TRBV7-3 and TRBJ1-2; D gene ambiguous. This CDR3 comprises 13 residues. The germline CDR1 and CDR2 sequences are SGHTA and FQGTGA. V was cut by 6 bases and J by 6 bases, with 14 bases left in between. The CDR3 DNA is TGTGCCAGCAGTCCTAGCTCGAGGGATGGCTACACCTTC. It specifies CASSPSSRDGYTF.

This clonotype showed up many times. The J gene is TRBJ2-1, the V gene TRBV6-1; TRBD1 matches 7 bases. This CDR3 contains 16 residues. V was pared by 5 bases and J by 6 bases, with 13 bases of the junction left unmatched. Germline V gene lookup returns CDR1 MNHNS and CDR2 SASEGT. The CDR3 nucleotides are TGTGCCAGCAGTTCCCACGGACAGGCTATCGTCAATGAGCAGTTCTTC. Protein product: CASSSHGQAIVNEQFF.

This clonotype was found many times. The J gene is TRBJ2-1, the V gene TRBV7-8; weak D call: TRBD2 (6 bases). The V gene's germline CDR1 is SGHVS and CDR2 FQNEAQ. CDR3 length equals 16 residues. Trimming cost V 3 bases and J 0 bases, with 12 bases left between them. CDR3 region: CASSFAGLPSYNEQFF. The CDR3 DNA is TGTGCCAGCAGCTTCGCGGGACTTCCCTCCTACAATGAGCAGTTCTTC.

This clonotype was seen only a few times. The J gene is TRBJ2-1, the V gene TRBV5-4, with TRBD2 matching 8 bases. The ends lost 4 bases at V and 8 bases at J; junction bases unmatched: 11. Germline CDR1 SGHNT, CDR2 YYREEE (reference sequence). The CDR3 covers 15 residues. The CDR3 nucleotides are TGTGCCAGCAGCGGCGCAGCGGGAGTTAACGATGAGCAGTTCTTC. It codes for CASSGAAGVNDEQFF.

This clonotype was seen more than once but under ten times. The junction and the germline gene differ at one end; a read error may be behind it. The chain uses TRBV7-2 and TRBJ2-5; TRBD1 is a possible D gene (5 bases). Germline CDR1 SGHTA, CDR2 FQGNSA. The CDR3 spans 18 residues. The CDR3 reads CASSQDPVVSRGQETQYF. CDR3 DNA: TGCGCCAGCAGCCAAGACCCCGTGGTTTCAAGGGGCCAAGAGACCCAGTACTTC.

Note on this clonotype: With a much larger clone just one base away, this may be a read error. The V gene is TRBV7-9, the J gene TRBJ1-1, with no clear D. Trimming pared 8 bases from V and 10 bases from J, leaving 23 bases between. The CDR3 is made up of 14 amino acids. The germline gives CDR1 SEHNR, CDR2 FQNEAQ (reference sequence). This CDR3 is CASGLSAAPGGAFF. The CDR3 nucleotides read TGTGCCAGCGGCCTTTCGGCGGCCCCGGGCGGAGCTTTCTTT.

This clonotype was seen more than once but under ten times. The chain recombines TRBV6-5 with TRBJ2-1; no firm D call. V was shortened by 3 bases and J by 1 base, with 16 bases between the two germline ends. Germline V lookup: CDR1 MNHEY, CDR2 SVGAGI. CDR3 length: 17 amino acids. The CDR3 DNA follows: TGTGCCAGCAGTTATGGGTCGAGCCTTACATCCTACAATGAGCAGTTCTTC. Translation: CASSYGSSLTSYNEQFF.

The V call is TRBV5-1, the J call TRBJ1-1; D unresolved. Germline assignment: CDR1 SGHRS and CDR2 YFSETQ. The germline V and J ends were trimmed by 4 bases and 6 bases, with 22 bases remaining between them. CDR3 length: 16 residues. The CDR3 region is CASSPGNRLSSAEAFF. The CDR3 DNA follows: TGCGCCAGCAGCCCGGGGAACAGACTCTCGTCCGCTGAAGCTTTCTTT.

The CDR3 DNA reads as TGTGCCAGCAGCTTAGGACAGGGGGGGTTGACTGAAGCTTTCTTT. It is translated as CASSLGQGGLTEAFF. The rearrangement joins TRBV7-9 to TRBJ1-1; TRBD1 matches at 9 bases. The CDR3 contains 15 residues. CDR1 and CDR2 (germline): SEHNR, FQNEAQ (reference sequence). With V trimmed by 1 base and J by 5 bases, 5 bases remained unmatched.

The rearrangement joins TRBV20-1 to TRBJ1-5; a weak D match, TRBD1 (6 bases). Germline CDR1 reads DFQATT; CDR2 reads SNEGSKA (reference sequence). The CDR3 totals 11 residues. The ends were cut back, 4 bases at V and 9 bases at J, with 10 bases in the middle. CDR3 bases: TGCAGTGCTAAAGGGGGGGGGCCCCAGCATTTT. This codes for CSAKGGGPQHF.

The V call is TRBV2, the J call TRBJ2-1, with TRBD2 identical over 8 bases. Germline V gene lookup returns CDR1 SNHLY and CDR2 FYNNEI. CDR3 length equals 18 residues. V lost 6 bases, J lost 4 bases, and 17 bases stayed unmatched. Here the CDR3 reads CASSPETSEAGSYNEQFF. The CDR3 DNA sequence: TGTGCCAGCAGCCCCGAGACTAGCGAGGCCGGGTCGTACAATGAGCAGTTCTTC.

This clonotype has just a few counts. CDR3 in amino acids: CASSYPRPQETQYF. CDR3 bases: TGTGCCAGCAGCTACCCGCGGCCACAAGAGACCCAGTACTTC. V usage is TRBV5-8 and J usage is TRBJ2-5, with D unclear. Trimming removed 3 bases from V and 2 bases from J, with 11 bases in between. The CDR3 is made up of 14 amino acids. Germline V gene lookup returns CDR1 SGHTS and CDR2 YDEGEE.

In its sample, this clonotype was seen many times. The rearrangement links TRBV7-9 to TRBJ1-1, with TRBD1 as a possible D gene (6 bases). Trimming cost V 3 bases and J 2 bases, with 10 bases left between them. The CDR3 runs 14 residues. Germline values: CDR1 SEHNR, CDR2 FQNEAQ (reference sequence). This CDR3 reads CASSLQGINTEAFF. The CDR3 DNA is TGTGCCAGCAGCTTGCAGGGGATCAACACTGAAGCTTTCTTT.

A word on this clonotype: One end of the junction varies from germline; a read error may be responsible. The CDR3 DNA reads TGTGCTAGCAGCTTTCGCGTGGACAGCGCACGTGGTGAGCAGTTCTTC. Protein sequence: CASSFRVDSARGEQFF. The rearrangement links TRBV7-7 to TRBJ2-1; a weak D match, TRBD1 (6 bases). The CDR3 runs to 16 residues. Germline CDR1 is SSHAT and CDR2 is FNYEAQ (reference sequence).

This clonotype occurred many times. The rearrangement uses TRBV11-3 and TRBJ2-7, with 9 bases matching TRBD2. The CDR3 has 14 residues. V trimming: 6 bases; J trimming: 7 bases; junction bases outside the gene matches: 10. Germline CDR1 is SGHNT and CDR2 is YENEEA. CDR3 sequence: CASSSGSGRGEQYF. The CDR3 DNA sequence: TGTGCCAGCAGTAGCGGGAGCGGACGGGGAGAGCAGTACTTC.

V is TRBV28 and J is TRBJ1-4; D not resolved. The CDR3 covers 12 residues. In germline, CDR1 is MDHEN, CDR2 SYDVKM. V was pared by 8 bases and J by 0 bases, with 4 bases between. CDR3 protein: CASLATNEKLFF. The CDR3 nucleotides read TGTGCCAGCCTTGCAACTAATGAAAAACTGTTTTTT.

This clonotype was detected ten times or more. The chain combines TRBV2 with TRBJ2-1; 8 bases are a match to TRBD2. This CDR3 is 15 amino acids long. Germline CDR1 is SNHLY and CDR2 is FYNNEI. The J segment lost 6 bases and the V segment lost 6 bases, leaving 10 bases of the junction unmatched. This chain's CDR3 is CASSLIRTSPNEQFF. DNA for the CDR3: TGTGCCAGCAGCCTGATCCGGACTAGCCCCAATGAGCAGTTCTTC.

The table lists this clonotype with many counts. This chain connects TRBV7-8 to TRBJ2-7; TRBD2 agrees at 9 bases. Looked up from germline, CDR1 is SGHVS and CDR2 is FQNEAQ. The V gene end was trimmed by 5 bases and the J gene end by 0 bases; junction bases not matched to a gene: 5. The CDR3 extends over 15 amino acids. The chain's CDR3 is CASSMLAGSSYEQYF. CDR3 bases: TGTGCCAGCAGCATGCTAGCGGGAAGCTCCTACGAGCAGTACTTC.

In its sample, this clonotype was seen many times. As DNA, the CDR3 is TGTGCCAGCAGTTTGGGAAGGGACAGGCCCCAGCATTTT. Amino acids: CASSLGRDRPQHF. The rearrangement uses TRBV12-3 or TRBV12-4 and TRBJ1-5, with 7 bases matching TRBD1. Trimming cost V 3 bases and J 9 bases; bases outside gene matches: 5. The CDR3 is 13 residues long.

This clonotype was picked up many times. The chain joins TRBV2 to TRBJ1-1; TRBD1 might be the D (5 bases). Germline lookup yields CDR1 SNHLY and CDR2 FYNNEI. V gave up 6 bases and J gave up 0 bases, with 11 bases separating them. The CDR3 totals 14 residues. Written as DNA, the CDR3 is TGTGCCAGCAGCAGGACATTCATGAACACTGAAGCTTTCTTT. Translating it yields CASSRTFMNTEAFF.